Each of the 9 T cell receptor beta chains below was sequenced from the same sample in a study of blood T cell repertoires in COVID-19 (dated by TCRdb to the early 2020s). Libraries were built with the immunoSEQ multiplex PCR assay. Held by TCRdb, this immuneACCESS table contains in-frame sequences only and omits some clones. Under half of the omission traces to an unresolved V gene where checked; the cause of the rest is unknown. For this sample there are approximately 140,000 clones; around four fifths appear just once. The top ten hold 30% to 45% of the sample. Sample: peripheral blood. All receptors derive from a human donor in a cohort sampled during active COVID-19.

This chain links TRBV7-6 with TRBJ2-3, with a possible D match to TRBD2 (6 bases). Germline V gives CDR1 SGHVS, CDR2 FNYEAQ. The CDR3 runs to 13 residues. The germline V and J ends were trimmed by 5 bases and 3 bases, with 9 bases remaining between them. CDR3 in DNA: TGTGCCAGCAGCCCCGGAGGGACAGATACGCAGTATTTT. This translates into CASSPGGTDTQYF.

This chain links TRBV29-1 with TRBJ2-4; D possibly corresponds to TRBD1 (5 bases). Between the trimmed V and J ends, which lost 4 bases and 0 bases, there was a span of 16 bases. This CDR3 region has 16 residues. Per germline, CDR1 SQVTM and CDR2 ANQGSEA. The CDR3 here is CSVVGDGAVAKNIQYF. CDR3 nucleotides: TGCAGCGTTGTTGGTGATGGGGCTGTAGCCAAAAACATTCAGTACTTC.

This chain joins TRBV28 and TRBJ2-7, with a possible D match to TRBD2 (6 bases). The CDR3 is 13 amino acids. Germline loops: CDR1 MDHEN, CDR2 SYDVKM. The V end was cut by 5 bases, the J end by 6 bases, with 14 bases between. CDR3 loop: CASSRPPGGEQYF. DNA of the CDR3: TGTGCCAGCAGTCGACCTCCCGGGGGCGAGCAGTACTTC.

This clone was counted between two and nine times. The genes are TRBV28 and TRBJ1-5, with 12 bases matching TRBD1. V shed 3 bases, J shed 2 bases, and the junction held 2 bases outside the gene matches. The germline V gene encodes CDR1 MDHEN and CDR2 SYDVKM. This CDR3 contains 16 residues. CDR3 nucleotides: TGTGCCAGCAGTTTTGGGACAGGGGGCCGCAATCAGCCCCAGCATTTT. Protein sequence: CASSFGTGGRNQPQHF.

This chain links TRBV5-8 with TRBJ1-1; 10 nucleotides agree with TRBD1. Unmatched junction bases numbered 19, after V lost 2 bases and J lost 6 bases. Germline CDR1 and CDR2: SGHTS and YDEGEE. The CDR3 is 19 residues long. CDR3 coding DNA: TGTGCCAGCAGCTTCTGGTCCGACAGGGGGCGGTTAAGTGACGCTGAAGCTTTCTTT. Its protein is CASSFWSDRGRLSDAEAFF.

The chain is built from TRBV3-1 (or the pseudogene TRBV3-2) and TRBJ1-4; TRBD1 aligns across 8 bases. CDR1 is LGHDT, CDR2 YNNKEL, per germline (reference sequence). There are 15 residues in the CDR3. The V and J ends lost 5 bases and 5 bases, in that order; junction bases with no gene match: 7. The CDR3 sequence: CASSRRTGRNEKLFF. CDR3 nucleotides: TGTGCCAGCAGCAGACGGACAGGGCGAAATGAAAAACTGTTTTTT.

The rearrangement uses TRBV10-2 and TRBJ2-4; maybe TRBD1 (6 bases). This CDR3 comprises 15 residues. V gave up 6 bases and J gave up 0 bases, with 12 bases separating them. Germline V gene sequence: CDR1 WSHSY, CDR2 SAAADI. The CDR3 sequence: CASSRGSKAKNIQYF. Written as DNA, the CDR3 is TGCGCCAGCAGCAGGGGTTCGAAAGCCAAAAACATTCAGTACTTC.

CDR3 amino acids: CASSSGGTDSNQPQHF. The CDR3 DNA is TGTGCCAGCAGCTCCGGAGGGACCGATAGCAATCAGCCCCAGCATTTT. This chain links TRBV5-5 with TRBJ1-5, with D possibly matching TRBD1 (5 bases). Trimming took off 3 bases at V and 0 bases at J, with 13 bases between the two ends. This CDR3 is built from 16 residues. Per germline, CDR1 SGHKS and CDR2 YYEKEE (reference sequence).

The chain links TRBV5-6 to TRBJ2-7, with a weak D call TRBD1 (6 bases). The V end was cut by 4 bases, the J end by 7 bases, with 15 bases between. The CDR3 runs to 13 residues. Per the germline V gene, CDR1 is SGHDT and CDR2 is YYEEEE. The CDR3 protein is CASSEDSEEEQYF. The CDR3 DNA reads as TGTGCCAGCAGCGAGGACAGCGAGGAGGAGCAGTACTTC.